The 16 T cell receptor beta chains reported below all come from one sample, sequenced in a study of cytomegalovirus exposure and HLA in healthy donors. The data were produced by immunoSEQ multiplex PCR, yet TCRdb's version contains in-frame clones alone and is incomplete. The data hold over 200,000 clones, with 80% to 90% observed a single time. Sequenced: PBMCs. The receptor set was obtained from a woman in her late teens or twenties in good health and CMV-seropositive.

Concerning this clone: The junction differs from germline at one of its ends, possibly a read error. The V gene is TRBV15, the J gene TRBJ2-7; a weak D match, TRBD2 (6 bases). Germline CDR1 and CDR2: LNHNV and YYDKDF (reference sequence). The CDR3 has 15 amino acids. The CDR3 DNA reads TGTGCCACCAGAAGAGAGGGCGGGAACTCCTACGAGCAGTACTTC. Its protein is CATRREGGNSYEQYF.

The chain recombines TRBV6-5 with TRBJ1-3; possible D gene TRBD1, 5 bases. The germline gives CDR1 MNHEY, CDR2 SVGAGI. The V gene lost 6 bases and the J gene lost 3 bases, with 15 bases spanning the gap. The CDR3 spans 15 residues. The CDR3 sequence: CASRPDSGGGNTIYF. The CDR3 bases are TGTGCCAGCAGACCCGACAGTGGTGGTGGAAACACCATATATTTT.

The rearrangement uses TRBV19 and TRBJ2-1; 9 positions match TRBD2. Germline-derived CDR1 and CDR2 are LNHDA and SQIVND (reference sequence). Trimming took 5 bases from V and 5 from J; bases not matched to a gene: 10. CDR3 length: 16 residues. The CDR3 DNA sequence: TGTGCCAGTAGTCCCGTGCGGGAGGGCTTCCACAATGAGCAGTTCTTC. The encoded protein is CASSPVREGFHNEQFF.

J is TRBJ2-1 and V is TRBV27, with 8 nucleotides matching TRBD1. V dropped 2 bases and J dropped 0; count of bases not matched to a gene: 9. The CDR3 is made up of 18 amino acids. Germline lookup yields CDR1 MNHEY and CDR2 SMNVEV (reference sequence). The CDR3 bases are TGTGCCAGCAGTTTAGGGGACAGGTCCCTAAGCTCCTACAATGAGCAGTTCTTC. It encodes CASSLGDRSLSSYNEQFF.

The V call is TRBV11-2, the J call TRBJ2-5; TRBD1 matches at 12 bases. CDR3 length equals 17 residues. V lost 3 bases and J lost 1; bases outside the gene matches: 6. Germline-derived CDR1 and CDR2 are SGHAT and FQNNGV. The CDR3 spells CASSLGQGAHRQETQYF. In DNA form, the CDR3 reads TGTGCCAGCAGCTTGGGACAGGGGGCCCATCGCCAAGAGACCCAGTACTTC.

The chain is built from TRBV5-4 and TRBJ2-7; a weak D match, TRBD2 (6 bases). The CDR3 has 17 amino acids. CDR1 is SGHNT, CDR2 YYREEE, per germline (reference sequence). Trimming removed 0 bases at V and 2 bases at J, with 18 bases between. CDR3 in amino acids: CASSLGRASVFPYEQYF. Here the CDR3 DNA reads TGTGCCAGCAGCTTGGGGCGGGCTAGCGTCTTCCCCTACGAGCAGTACTTC.

This clone appeared once. The J gene is TRBJ1-1, the V gene TRBV4-1, with D uncertain. Trimming pared 3 bases from V and 3 bases from J, leaving 14 bases between. CDR1 and CDR2 from the germline V gene are MGHRA and YSYEKL. The CDR3 is 15 residues long. The CDR3 DNA is TGCGCCAGCAGCCACATAAAATCCGGGTACACTGAAGCTTTCTTT. It translates to CASSHIKSGYTEAFF.

The chain has TRBV28 and TRBJ1-4, with no clear D. This CDR3 region has 15 residues. The ends were cut back, 4 bases at V and 3 bases at J, with 12 bases in the middle. The V gene's germline CDR1 is MDHEN and CDR2 SYDVKM. CDR3 sequence: CASSSRLASNEKLFF. The CDR3 nucleotides read TGTGCCAGCAGTTCGCGGCTGGCCTCTAATGAAAAACTGTTTTTT.

This clone was seen only a few times. V gene TRBV20-1 combines with J gene TRBJ2-5, with D perhaps TRBD2 (5 bases). The CDR3 spans 11 residues. Germline V gives CDR1 DFQATT, CDR2 SNEGSKA (reference sequence). V was shortened by 8 bases and J by 4 bases, with 11 bases between the two germline ends. The chain's CDR3 is CSPAGIETQYF. In DNA form, the CDR3 reads TGCAGTCCTGCCGGGATAGAGACCCAGTACTTC.

This sequence joins TRBV2 and TRBJ2-3; possibly TRBD2 for D (5 bases). Germline loops: CDR1 SNHLY, CDR2 FYNNEI. The ends were cut back, 9 bases at V and 0 bases at J, with 13 bases in the middle. The CDR3 is 14 amino acids. Written as DNA, the CDR3 is TGTGCCAGGGGCGGGCTAACTAGCACAGATACGCAGTATTTT. Translation: CARGGLTSTDTQYF.

V and J are TRBV12-5 and TRBJ2-5, with TRBD2 matching over 7 bases. V trimming: 2 bases; J trimming: 5 bases; junction bases outside the gene matches: 14. The CDR3 is 17 amino acids. Germline CDR1 is LGHNT and CDR2 is FRNRAP. The CDR3 DNA sequence: TGTGCTAGTGGTTTGTGGGTGGGGGGGGGACCCTGGGAGACCCAGTACTTC. Its protein is CASGLWVGGGPWETQYF. The full variable domain, in which reference TRBV12-5 and TRBJ2-5 provide the parts outside the CDR3, is DARVTQTPRHKVTEMGQEVTMRCQPILGHNTVFWYRQTMMQGLELLAYFRNRAPLDDSGMPKDRFSAEMPDATLATLKIQPSEPRDSAVYFCASGLWVGGGPWETQYFGPGTRLLVL.

This chain uses TRBV7-6 with TRBJ2-1, with 9 positions matching TRBD2. J was trimmed by 9 bases and V by 0 bases; bases with no gene match: 6. The CDR3 length is 15 residues. Germline CDR1 reads SGHVS; CDR2 reads FNYEAQ. CDR3 region: CASSLAYLAGVEQFF. The CDR3 DNA follows: TGTGCCAGCAGCTTAGCTTATTTAGCGGGGGTTGAGCAGTTCTTC.

The V gene is TRBV5-1, the J gene TRBJ2-5, with TRBD1 matching 7 bases. Germline CDR1 SGHRS, CDR2 YFSETQ. The CDR3 is 12 residues long. J gave up 5 bases and V 4 bases, and 2 bases lay outside the gene matches. The CDR3 DNA reads TGCGCCAGCAGCAGGGGGCGCGAGACCCAGTACTTC. It codes for CASSRGRETQYF. The entire variable domain, with the rest obtained from reference TRBV5-1 and TRBJ2-5, is as follows: KAGVTQTPRYLIKTRGQQVTLSCSPISGHRSVSWYQQTPGQGLQFLFEYFSETQRNKGNFPGRFSGRQFSNSRSEMNVSTLELGDSALYLCASSRGRETQYFGPGTRLLVL.

In this sample, this clone turned up a few times. The CDR3 reads CASSSSGTGGSYEQYF. Here the CDR3 DNA reads TGTGCCAGCAGTTCCTCCGGGACAGGGGGCTCCTACGAGCAGTACTTC. The rearrangement uses TRBV25-1 and TRBJ2-7; 11 bases fit TRBD1. The CDR3 length is 16 residues. Germline V gene sequence: CDR1 MGHDK, CDR2 SYGVNS. J was trimmed by 0 bases and V by 5 bases; bases with no gene match: 6.

The rearrangement links TRBV6-5 to TRBJ1-1; 8 nucleotides align to TRBD1. The germline V gene has CDR1 MNHEY and CDR2 SVGAGI. The CDR3 runs to 14 residues. With V trimmed by 5 bases and J by 8 bases, 10 bases remained unmatched. The CDR3 here is CASSRGQGISEAFF. CDR3 in DNA: TGTGCCAGCAGTCGCGGACAGGGAATTTCCGAAGCTTTCTTT.

This chain connects TRBV19 to TRBJ2-7; D not resolved. There are 14 residues in the CDR3. The germline V gene encodes CDR1 LNHDA and CDR2 SQIVND (reference sequence). V lost 5 bases, J lost 0 bases, and 11 bases lay in between. The CDR3 here is CASSQVRSSYEQYF. The CDR3 nucleotides read TGTGCCAGTAGTCAAGTCAGAAGCTCCTACGAGCAGTACTTC.